The clone carrying this T cell receptor (beta chain) appeared a few times. Its antigen is still unknown. Profiling relied on immunoSEQ multiplex PCR, and the TCRdb table lists in-frame clones only, not all of them. The table records about 54,000 clones, around 80% of them present only once. The CDR3 is 17 residues long. V was trimmed by 4 bases and J by 0 bases, leaving 14 bases between them. CDR1 SGHNT and CDR2 YYREEE come from the germline V gene (reference sequence). This sample is part of a study of vaccination effects on CD4 cells after COVID-19. Antigen-specific CD4+ T cell clonotypes were called by their expansion after viral peptide-pool culture in ViraFEST. Isolating CD4+ T cells followed less than 12 days of culture. Every well got a few million PBMC, which were grown with about 9.6 IU/ml IL-2 and about 9.7 ug/ml peptides. Researchers swapped half the medium for IL-2 medium on both days 3 and 7.

Study observations and caveats: At late timepoints after vaccination, vaccine- and infection-induced clones shrank markedly. Early post-infection timepoints were absent, and convalescent patients were few.

The material sequenced was CD4+ T cells from PBMCs cultured with HCoV-229E spike peptides, taken before COVID-19 vaccination. The chain carries TRBV5-4 and TRBJ2-6; D might be TRBD2 (7 bases). The clonotype comes from a human donor who received a COVID-19 vaccine. The CDR3 bases are TGTGCCAGCAGCGGGGCGGGGGCAAGCTCTGGGGCCAACGTCCTGACTTTC. It is translated as CASSGAGASSGANVLTF.